The 11 T cell receptor beta chains presented below share a single source sample, sequenced in a study of CD8 T cells in Susac syndrome. Random hexamers served to reverse transcribe roughly 0.5 to 1 ug RNA. TCRdb analysed the immunoSEQ multiplex PCR reads with MiXCR anew, one entry per CDR3 protein. Seen here are some 190,000 distinct CDR3 sequences, roughly 93% observed once, and the top ten hold under 0.2%. The sequenced material came from CD4+ T cells from PBMCs. All receptors derive from a human donor with Susac syndrome.

This chain links TRBV20-1 with TRBJ2-5; TRBD1 matches at 9 bases. With V trimmed by 5 bases and J by 4 bases, 11 bases remained unmatched. CDR1 and CDR2 from the germline V gene are DFQATT and SNEGSKA (reference sequence). The CDR3 contains 15 residues. This CDR3 reads CSALKGQGVAETQYF. The CDR3 coding sequence is TGCAGTGCTCTTAAGGGACAGGGTGTAGCAGAGACCCAGTACTTC.

The V and J genes are TRBV28 and TRBJ1-1; tentative D call: TRBD1 (5 bases). Germline V gene data show CDR1 as MDHEN and CDR2 as SYDVKM. With 3 bases removed from V and 6 bases from J, the gap between germline ends came to 11 bases. This CDR3 has 13 residues. In DNA, the CDR3 is TGTGCCAGCAGTTTGGCCTTGGGGGCTGAAGCTTTCTTT. Translated, it gives CASSLALGAEAFF.

The chain recombines TRBV20-1 with TRBJ2-5, with D tentatively TRBD1 (6 bases). The ends were cut back, 6 bases at V and 5 bases at J, with 22 bases in the middle. Germline assignment: CDR1 DFQATT and CDR2 SNEGSKA (reference sequence). This CDR3 is built from 15 residues. The CDR3 nucleotides read TGCAGTGCCACGACCGGGACACCAAAGGGGGAGACCCAGTACTTC. This gives the protein CSATTGTPKGETQYF.

The rearrangement uses TRBV20-1 and TRBJ1-1, with D hard to call. Germline CDR1 DFQATT, CDR2 SNEGSKA (reference sequence). The CDR3 totals 12 residues. Trimming removed 6 bases at V and 3 bases at J, with 11 bases between. In nucleotides, the CDR3 is TGCAGTGCCGGAGGTGGGGACACTGAAGCTTTCTTT. This gives the protein CSAGGGDTEAFF.

CDR3 in DNA: TGTGCCAGCAGCCAAGACCTCCAACAGATATTGAACACTGAAGCTTTCTTT. This translates into CASSQDLQQILNTEAFF. V gene TRBV3-1 combines with J gene TRBJ1-1; D gene unclear. The V gene lost 0 bases and the J gene lost 0 bases, with 14 bases spanning the gap. CDR1 is LGHDT and CDR2 is YNNKEL in the germline V gene (reference sequence). CDR3 length: 17 residues.

The chain is built from TRBV6-5 and TRBJ2-7; either TRBD1 or TRBD2 may supply D (6 bases each). Germline V gene lookup returns CDR1 MNHEY and CDR2 SVGAGI. Trimming stripped 7 bases from V and 1 base from J, with 11 bases between. This CDR3 has 13 amino acids. CDR3 DNA sequence: TGTGCCAGCAAGGGGGGCCTATCCTACGAGCAGTACTTC. Translated: CASKGGLSYEQYF.

The V and J genes are TRBV4-2 and TRBJ2-6; D may correspond to TRBD1 or TRBD2 (5 bases each). Germline CDR1 LGHNA, CDR2 YNFKEQ. The CDR3 is made up of 17 amino acids. Trimming left V 4 bases short and J 0 bases short, with 13 bases between. The CDR3 loop is CASSPSRGFSGANVLTF. CDR3 in DNA: TGTGCCAGCAGCCCCAGTCGGGGCTTCTCTGGGGCCAACGTCCTGACTTTC.

The chain carries TRBV11-2 and TRBJ1-1; the D gene is possibly TRBD1 (5 bases). CDR3 size: 14 residues. The germline gives CDR1 SGHAT, CDR2 FQNNGV. V dropped 1 base and J dropped 0 bases, with 6 bases sitting between them. CDR3 region: CASSLGTLNTEAFF. CDR3 bases: TGTGCCAGCAGCTTAGGGACACTGAACACTGAAGCTTTCTTT.

This chain uses TRBV5-6 with TRBJ2-7; 7 nucleotides align to TRBD1. The CDR3 has 15 amino acids. V gave up 3 bases and J gave up 2 bases; unmatched junction bases: 8. Germline CDR1 SGHDT, CDR2 YYEEEE. This chain's CDR3 is CASSYQGQGAYEQYF. The CDR3, as DNA: TGTGCCAGCAGCTACCAGGGGCAGGGGGCCTACGAGCAGTACTTC.

CDR3 sequence reads: CASSVEPRWQGSYNEQFF. Here the CDR3 DNA reads TGTGCCAGCAGCGTAGAGCCGCGTTGGCAGGGGTCCTACAATGAGCAGTTCTTC. The V call is TRBV9, the J call TRBJ2-1, with D possibly being TRBD1 (6 bases). The CDR3 extends over 18 amino acids. With 0 bases removed from V and 1 base from J, the gap between germline ends came to 17 bases. Germline V gene data show CDR1 as SGDLS and CDR2 as YYNGEE.

The chain has TRBV4-1 and TRBJ2-1; possibly TRBD1 or TRBD2 for D (5 bases each). CDR3 length: 15 amino acids. V lost 3 bases and J 6 bases, leaving 15 bases between the germline ends. Germline V gene sequence: CDR1 MGHRA, CDR2 YSYEKL. The CDR3 DNA sequence: TGCGCCAGCAGCCAGCTGGTTGGGGGTAGCAATGAGCAGTTCTTC. Its translation: CASSQLVGGSNEQFF.